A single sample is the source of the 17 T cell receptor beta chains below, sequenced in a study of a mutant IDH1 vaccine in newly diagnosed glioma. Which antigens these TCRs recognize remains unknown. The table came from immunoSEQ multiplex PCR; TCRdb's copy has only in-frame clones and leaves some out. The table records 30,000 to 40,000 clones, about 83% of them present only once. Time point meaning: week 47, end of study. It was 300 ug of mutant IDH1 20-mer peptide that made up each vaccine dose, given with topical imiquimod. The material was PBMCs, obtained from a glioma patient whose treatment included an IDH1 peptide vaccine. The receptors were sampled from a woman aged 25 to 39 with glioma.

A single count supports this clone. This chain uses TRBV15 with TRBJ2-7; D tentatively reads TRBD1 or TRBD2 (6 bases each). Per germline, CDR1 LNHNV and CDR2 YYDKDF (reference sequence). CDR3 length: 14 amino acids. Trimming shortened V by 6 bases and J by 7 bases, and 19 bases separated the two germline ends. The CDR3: CATSTGGTLPEQYF. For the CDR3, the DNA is TGTGCCACCAGTACCGGGGGCACCCTTCCTGAGCAGTACTTC. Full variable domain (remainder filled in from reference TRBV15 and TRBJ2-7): DAMVIQNPRYQVTQFGKPVTLSCSQTLNHNVMYWYQQKSSQAPKLLFHYYDKDFNNEADTPDNFQSRRPNTSFCFLDIRSPGLGDTAMYLCATSTGGTLPEQYFGPGTRLTVT.

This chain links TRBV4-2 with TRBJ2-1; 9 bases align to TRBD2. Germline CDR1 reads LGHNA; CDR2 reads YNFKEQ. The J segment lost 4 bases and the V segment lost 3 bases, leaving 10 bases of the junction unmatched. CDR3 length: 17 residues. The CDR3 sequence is CASSQRLGTSLYNEQFF. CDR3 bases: TGTGCCAGCAGCCAGCGACTCGGGACTAGCTTGTACAATGAGCAGTTCTTC.

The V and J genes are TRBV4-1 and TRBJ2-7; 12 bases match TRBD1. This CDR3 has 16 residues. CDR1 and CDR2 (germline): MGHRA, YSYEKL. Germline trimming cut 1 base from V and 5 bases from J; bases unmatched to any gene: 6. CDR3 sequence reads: CASSQVGTGGINEQYF. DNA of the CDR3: TGCGCCAGCAGCCAAGTCGGGACAGGGGGCATAAACGAGCAGTACTTC.

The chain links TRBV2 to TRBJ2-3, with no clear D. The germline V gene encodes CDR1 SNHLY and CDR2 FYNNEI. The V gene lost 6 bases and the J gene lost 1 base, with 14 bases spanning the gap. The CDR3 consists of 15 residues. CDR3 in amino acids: CASSQTAIRTDTQYF. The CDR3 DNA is TGTGCCAGCAGCCAAACGGCGATACGCACAGATACGCAGTATTTT.

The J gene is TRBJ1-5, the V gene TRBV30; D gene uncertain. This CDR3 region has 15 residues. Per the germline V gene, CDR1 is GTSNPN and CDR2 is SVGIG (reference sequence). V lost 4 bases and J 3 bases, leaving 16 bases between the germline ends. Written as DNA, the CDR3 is TGTGCCTGGACCCCGCGTGGTCCATACAATCAGCCCCAGCATTTT. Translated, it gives CAWTPRGPYNQPQHF.

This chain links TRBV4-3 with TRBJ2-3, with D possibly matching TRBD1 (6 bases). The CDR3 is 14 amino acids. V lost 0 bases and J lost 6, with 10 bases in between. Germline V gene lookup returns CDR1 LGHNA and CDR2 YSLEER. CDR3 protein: CASSQDHRADTQYF. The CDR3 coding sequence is TGCGCCAGCAGCCAAGATCACAGGGCGGATACGCAGTATTTT.

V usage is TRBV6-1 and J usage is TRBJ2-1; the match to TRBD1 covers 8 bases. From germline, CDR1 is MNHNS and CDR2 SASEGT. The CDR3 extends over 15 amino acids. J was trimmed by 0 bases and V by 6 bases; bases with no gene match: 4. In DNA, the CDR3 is TGTGCCAGCAGAACAGGACAGGGCTCCTACAATGAGCAGTTCTTC. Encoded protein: CASRTGQGSYNEQFF.

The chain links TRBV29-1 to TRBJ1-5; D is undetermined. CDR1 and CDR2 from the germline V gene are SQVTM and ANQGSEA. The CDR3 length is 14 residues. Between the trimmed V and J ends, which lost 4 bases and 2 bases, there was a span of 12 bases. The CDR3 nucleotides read TGCAGCGTTGTAGCGGGAACAGGCAATCAGCCCCAGCATTTT. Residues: CSVVAGTGNQPQHF.

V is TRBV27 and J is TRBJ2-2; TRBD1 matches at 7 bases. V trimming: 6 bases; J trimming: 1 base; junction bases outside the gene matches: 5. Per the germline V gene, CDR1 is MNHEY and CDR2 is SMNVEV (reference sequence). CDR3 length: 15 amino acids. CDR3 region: CASSSRTGNTGELFF. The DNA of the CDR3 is TGTGCCAGCAGCTCTAGGACAGGGAACACCGGGGAGCTGTTTTTT.

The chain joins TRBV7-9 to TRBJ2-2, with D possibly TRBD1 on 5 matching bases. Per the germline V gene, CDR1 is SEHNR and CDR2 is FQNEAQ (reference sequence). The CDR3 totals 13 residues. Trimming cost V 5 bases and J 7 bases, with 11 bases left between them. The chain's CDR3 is CASSILGVGELFF. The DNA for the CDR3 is TGTGCCAGCAGCATTCTAGGGGTCGGGGAGCTGTTTTTT.

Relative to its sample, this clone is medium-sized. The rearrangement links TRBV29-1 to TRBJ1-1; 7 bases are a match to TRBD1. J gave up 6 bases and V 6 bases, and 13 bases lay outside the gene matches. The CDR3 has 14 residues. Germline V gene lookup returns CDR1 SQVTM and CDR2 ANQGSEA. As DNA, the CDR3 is TGCAGCGTGCTCAGGGGGGGTGTGAGGCCTGAAGCTTTCTTT. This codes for CSVLRGGVRPEAFF. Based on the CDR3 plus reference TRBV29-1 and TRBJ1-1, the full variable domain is SAVISQKPSRDICQRGTSLTIQCQVDSQVTMMFWYRQQPGQSLTLIATANQGSEATYESGFVIDKFPISRPNLTFSTLTVSNMSPEDSSIYLCSVLRGGVRPEAFFGQGTRLTVV.

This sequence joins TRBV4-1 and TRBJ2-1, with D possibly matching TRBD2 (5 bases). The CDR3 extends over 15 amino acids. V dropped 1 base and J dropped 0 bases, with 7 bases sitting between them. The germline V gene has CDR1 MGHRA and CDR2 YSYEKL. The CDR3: CASSQGRDSYNEQFF. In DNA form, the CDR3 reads TGCGCCAGCAGCCAAGGCCGGGACTCCTACAATGAGCAGTTCTTC.

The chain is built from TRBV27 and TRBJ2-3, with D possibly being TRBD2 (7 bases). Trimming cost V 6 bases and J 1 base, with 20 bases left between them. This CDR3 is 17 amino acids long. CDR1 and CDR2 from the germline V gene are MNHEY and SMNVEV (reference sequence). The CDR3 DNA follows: TGTGCCAGCAGACTAATGTTGGGGGAGGGGGGCACAGATACGCAGTATTTT. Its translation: CASRLMLGEGGTDTQYF.

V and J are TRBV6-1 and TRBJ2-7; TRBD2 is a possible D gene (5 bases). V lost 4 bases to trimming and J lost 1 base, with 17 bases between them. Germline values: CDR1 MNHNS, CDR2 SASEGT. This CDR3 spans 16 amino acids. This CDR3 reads CASSGASLGNSYEQYF. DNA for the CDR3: TGTGCCAGCAGTGGAGCCTCACTAGGTAATTCCTACGAGCAGTACTTC.

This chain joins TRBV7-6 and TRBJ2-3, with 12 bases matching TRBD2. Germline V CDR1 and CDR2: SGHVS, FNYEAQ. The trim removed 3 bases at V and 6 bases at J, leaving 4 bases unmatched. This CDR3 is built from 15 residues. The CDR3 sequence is CASSLTSGGPDTQYF. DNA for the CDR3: TGTGCCAGCAGCTTGACTAGCGGGGGCCCCGATACGCAGTATTTT.

The DNA for the CDR3 is TGTGCCAGCAGTTACTCGATAGCCCAGCCCCAGCATTTT. The encoded protein is CASSYSIAQPQHF. V and J are TRBV6-5 and TRBJ1-5; no firm D call. Trimming cost V 0 bases and J 7 bases, with 7 bases left between them. The germline gives CDR1 MNHEY, CDR2 SVGAGI. The length of the CDR3 is 13 residues.

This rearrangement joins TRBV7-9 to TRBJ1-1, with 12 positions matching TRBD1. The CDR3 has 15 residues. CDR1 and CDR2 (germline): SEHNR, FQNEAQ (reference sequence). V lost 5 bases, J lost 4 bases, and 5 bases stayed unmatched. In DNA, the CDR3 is TGTGCCAGCAGCCCGGGACAGGGGGCGCCCACTGAAGCTTTCTTT. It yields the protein CASSPGQGAPTEAFF.